This paragraph covers one T cell receptor beta chain sequence. What it binds is unknown. V lost 4 bases, J lost 0 bases, and 19 bases lay in between. This CDR3 spans 17 amino acids. Germline-derived CDR1 and CDR2 are SGHNT and YYREEE (reference sequence). This sample is drawn from a study of cytomegalovirus exposure and HLA in healthy donors. Broader study findings: Indistinguishable V segments, including TRBV6-2 and TRBV6-3, were excluded.

Primers included in the PCR were 60 Vbeta and 13 Jbeta primers. Sequencing was performed with immunoSEQ multiplex PCR; in TCRdb, only in-frame clones are kept and a portion is missing. The listing records approximately 140,000 clones. Material for sequencing was PBMCs. The sequence was obtained from a man aged 35 to 55 in good health and CMV-seronegative. The chain uses TRBV5-4 and TRBJ1-2, with D tentatively TRBD1 (6 bases). The CDR3 is CASSLLTGTRTNYGYTF. Here the CDR3 DNA reads TGTGCCAGCAGCCTCCTTACCGGGACACGGACTAACTATGGCTACACCTTC. The entire variable domain, with the rest obtained from reference TRBV5-4 and TRBJ1-2, is as follows: ETGVTQSPTHLIKTRGQQVTLRCSSQSGHNTVSWYQQALGQGPQFIFQYYREEENGRGNFPPRFSGLQFPNYSSELNVNALELDDSALYLCASSLLTGTRTNYGYTFGSGTRLTVV.